This T cell receptor beta chain was observed in a study of PD-1 blockade in classical Hodgkin lymphoma. Study-wide points: Partial responders and progressors had significantly lower baseline TCR diversity. Individuals who commenced nivolumab within less than 1 year of ASCT were excluded.

Sequencing used immunoSEQ multiplex PCR; TCRdb keeps in-frame clones, though not all of them. The table records approximately 9,500 clones, about 79% of them present only once. Trimming left V 4 bases short and J 4 bases short, with 17 bases between. CDR1 and CDR2 (germline): SGHRS, YFSETQ. The length of the CDR3 is 15 residues. Comment on this clone: Antigen: not known.

In every patient, relapse followed autologous stem cell transplantation, while exposure to brentuximab vedotin differed. Out of thawed PBMCs, magnetic negative selection purified CD4+ T cells. This rearrangement joins TRBV5-1 to TRBJ1-2; weak D call: TRBD1 (5 bases). This specimen consisted of CD4+ T cells from blood, obtained at baseline. The source of this sequence is a human donor with classical Hodgkin lymphoma. The CDR3 DNA is TGCGCCAGCAGCCCCCGAGTGGGGGGAGGCTATGGCTACACCTTC. Protein: CASSPRVGGGYGYTF. Full variable domain (missing parts from reference TRBV5-1 and TRBJ1-2): KAGVTQTPRYLIKTRGQQVTLSCSPISGHRSVSWYQQTPGQGLQFLFEYFSETQRNKGNFPGRFSGRQFSNSRSEMNVSTLELGDSALYLCASSPRVGGGYGYTFGSGTRLTVV.